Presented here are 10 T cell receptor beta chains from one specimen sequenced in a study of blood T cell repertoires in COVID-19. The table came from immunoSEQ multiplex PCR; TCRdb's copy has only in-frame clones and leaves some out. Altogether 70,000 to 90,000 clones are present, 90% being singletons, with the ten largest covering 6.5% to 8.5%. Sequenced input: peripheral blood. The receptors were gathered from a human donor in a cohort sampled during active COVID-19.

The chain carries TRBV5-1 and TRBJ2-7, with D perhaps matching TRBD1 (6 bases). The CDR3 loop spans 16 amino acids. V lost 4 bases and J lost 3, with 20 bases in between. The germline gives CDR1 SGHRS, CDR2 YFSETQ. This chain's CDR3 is CASSPREWTVDYEQYF. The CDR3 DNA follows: TGCGCCAGCAGCCCCAGGGAGTGGACAGTAGACTACGAGCAGTACTTC. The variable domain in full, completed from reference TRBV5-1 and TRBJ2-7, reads KAGVTQTPRYLIKTRGQQVTLSCSPISGHRSVSWYQQTPGQGLQFLFEYFSETQRNKGNFPGRFSGRQFSNSRSEMNVSTLELGDSALYLCASSPREWTVDYEQYFGPGTRLTVT.

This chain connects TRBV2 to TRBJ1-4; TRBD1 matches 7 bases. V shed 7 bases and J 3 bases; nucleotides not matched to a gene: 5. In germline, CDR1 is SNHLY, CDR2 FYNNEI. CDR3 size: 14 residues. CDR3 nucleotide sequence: TGTGCCAGCACAACAGGGGTGGCTAATGAAAAACTGTTTTTT. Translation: CASTTGVANEKLFF. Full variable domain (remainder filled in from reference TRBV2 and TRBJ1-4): EPEVTQTPSHQVTQMGQEVILRCVPISNHLYFYWYRQILGQKVEFLVSFYNNEISEKSEIFDDQFSVERPDGSNFTLKIRSTKLEDSAMYFCASTTGVANEKLFFGSGTQLSVL.

CDR3 DNA sequence: TGTGCCAGCAGCCAAAATCGGGCCGGGGAGCTGTTTTTT. It is translated as CASSQNRAGELFF. The V gene is TRBV3-1 (or the pseudogene TRBV3-2), the J gene TRBJ2-2; D not resolved. Germline CDR1 is LGHDT and CDR2 is YNNKEL (reference sequence). The CDR3 totals 13 residues. The V end lost 2 bases, the J end lost 6 bases, and 7 bases lay between the germline ends.

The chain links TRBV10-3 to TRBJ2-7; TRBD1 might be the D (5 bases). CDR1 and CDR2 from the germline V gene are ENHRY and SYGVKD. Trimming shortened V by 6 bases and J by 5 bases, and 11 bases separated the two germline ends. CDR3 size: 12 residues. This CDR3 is CAISAQVNEQYF. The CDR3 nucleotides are TGTGCCATCAGCGCACAGGTAAACGAGCAGTACTTC.

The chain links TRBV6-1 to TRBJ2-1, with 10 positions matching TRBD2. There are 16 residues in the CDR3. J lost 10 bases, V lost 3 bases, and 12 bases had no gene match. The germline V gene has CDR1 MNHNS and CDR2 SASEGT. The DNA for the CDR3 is TGTGCCAGCAGTGACCCGGGACTAGCGCGTCCGCGAGAGCAGTTCTTC. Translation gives CASSDPGLARPREQFF.

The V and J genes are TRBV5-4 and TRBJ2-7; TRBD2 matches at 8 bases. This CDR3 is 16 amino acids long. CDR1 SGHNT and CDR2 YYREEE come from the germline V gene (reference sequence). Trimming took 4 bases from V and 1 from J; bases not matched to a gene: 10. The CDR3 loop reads CASSLAGAGGSYEQYF. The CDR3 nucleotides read TGTGCCAGCAGCCTCGCAGGGGCGGGGGGATCCTACGAGCAGTACTTC.

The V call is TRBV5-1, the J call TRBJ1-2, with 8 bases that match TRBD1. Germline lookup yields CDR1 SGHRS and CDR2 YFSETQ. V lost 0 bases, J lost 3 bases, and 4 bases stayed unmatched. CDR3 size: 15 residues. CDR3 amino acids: CASSLDRGFDYGYTF. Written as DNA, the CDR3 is TGCGCCAGCAGCTTGGACAGGGGGTTTGACTATGGCTACACCTTC.

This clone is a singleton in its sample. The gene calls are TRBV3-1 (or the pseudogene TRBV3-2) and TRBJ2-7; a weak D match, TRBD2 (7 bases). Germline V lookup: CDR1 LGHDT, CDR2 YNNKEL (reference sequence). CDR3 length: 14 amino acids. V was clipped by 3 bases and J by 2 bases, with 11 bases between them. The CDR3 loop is CASSHGGGPYEQYF. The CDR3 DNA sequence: TGTGCCAGCAGCCACGGCGGGGGCCCCTACGAGCAGTACTTC.

In DNA, the CDR3 is TGTGCCAGCAGTTTCCCAGGGGTAGAGCAGTTCTTC. This sequence encodes CASSFPGVEQFF. V usage is TRBV27 and J usage is TRBJ2-1; D possibly corresponds to TRBD1 (6 bases). The germline CDR1 and CDR2 sequences are MNHEY and SMNVEV (reference sequence). The CDR3 is 12 amino acids. The V end was cut by 3 bases, the J end by 10 bases, with 10 bases between.

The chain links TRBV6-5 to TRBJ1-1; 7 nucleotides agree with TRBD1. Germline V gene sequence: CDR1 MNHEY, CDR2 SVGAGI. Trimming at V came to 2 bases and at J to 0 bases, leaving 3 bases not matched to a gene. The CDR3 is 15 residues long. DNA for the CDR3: TGTGCCAGCAGTTACCAGACAGGGATGAACACTGAAGCTTTCTTT. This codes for CASSYQTGMNTEAFF.